What follows describes a single T cell receptor beta chain. Being one base from a much bigger clone, this may be a read error. The sample originates from a study of blood T cells in healthy people across ages. Germline-derived CDR1 and CDR2 are SGHVS and FQNEAQ. V lost 5 bases and J 12 bases, leaving 19 bases between the germline ends. The CDR3 totals 13 residues. The use of a sample-barcoded 5' primer and a J-beta primer mix characterized a second PCR of about 7 to 12 cycles. TCRdb fed the 5' RACE reads into MiXCR, producing one record per CDR3 protein. Among about 1,500,000 distinct CDR3 sequences listed, 42% were seen once.

This TCR was sampled from a woman aged 18-30 years in good health. The sequenced sample consisted of blood. The chain joins TRBV7-8 to TRBJ1-2; D may be TRBD1 (5 bases). For the CDR3, the DNA is TGTGCCAGCAGCCCAGACGGGACGGGAGGCCACACCTTC. Its protein product is CASSPDGTGGHTF. Based on the CDR3 plus reference TRBV7-8 and TRBJ1-2, the full variable domain is GAGVSQSPRYKVAKRGQDVALRCDPISGHVSLFWYQQALGQGPEFLTYFQNEAQLDKSGLPSDRFFAERPEGSVSTLKIQRTQQEDSAVYLCASSPDGTGGHTFGSGTRLTVV.